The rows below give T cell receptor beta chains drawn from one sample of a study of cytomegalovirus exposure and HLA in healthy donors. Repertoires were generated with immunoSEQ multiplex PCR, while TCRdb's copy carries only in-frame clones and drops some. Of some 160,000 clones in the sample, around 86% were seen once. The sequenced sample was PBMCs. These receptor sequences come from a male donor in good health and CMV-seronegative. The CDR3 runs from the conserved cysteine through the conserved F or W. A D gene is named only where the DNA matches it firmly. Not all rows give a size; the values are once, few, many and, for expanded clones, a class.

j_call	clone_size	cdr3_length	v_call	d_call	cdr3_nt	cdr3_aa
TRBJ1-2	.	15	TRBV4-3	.	TGCGCCAGCAGCCAAGAGAGGACTAGTCTATATGGCTACACCTTC	CASSQERTSLYGYTF
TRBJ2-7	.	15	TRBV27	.	TGTGCCAGCAGTAATGGGCCGGGAATCCCCTTCAAGCAGTACTTC	CASSNGPGIPFKQYF
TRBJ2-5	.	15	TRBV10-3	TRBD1	TGTGCCATCAGTACTGGACAGGGGGTCCAAGAGACCCAGTACTTC	CAISTGQGVQETQYF
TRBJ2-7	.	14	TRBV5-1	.	TGCGCCAGCAGACCACAGGGCCGTGCCTACGAGCAGTACTTC	CASRPQGRAYEQYF
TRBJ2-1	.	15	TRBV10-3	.	TGTGCCATCGCGCAGGGTTTTTACCTTTACAATGAGCAGTTCTTC	CAIAQGFYLYNEQFF
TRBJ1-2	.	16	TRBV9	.	TGTGCCAGCAGCGTAGTTGGAGGGGTTCGTCGGAATGGCTACACCTTC	CASSVVGGVRRNGYTF
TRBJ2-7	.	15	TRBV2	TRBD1	TGTGCCAGCAGTACTTGGACAGGGGAAGTTTACGAGCAGTACTTC	CASSTWTGEVYEQYF
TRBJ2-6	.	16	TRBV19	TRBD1	TGTGCCAGTAGGGGGACAGGGAGGTCTGGGGCCAACGTCCTGACTTTC	CASRGTGRSGANVLTF
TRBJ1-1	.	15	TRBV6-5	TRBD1	TGTGCCAGCAGTTTGTGGGGACAGGGGAACACTGAAGCTTTCTTT	CASSLWGQGNTEAFF
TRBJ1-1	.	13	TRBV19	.	TGTGCCAGTGATCGAACAGGGTTGCCTGAAGCTTTCTTT	CASDRTGLPEAFF
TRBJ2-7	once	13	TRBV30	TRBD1	TGTGCCTGGAGTGGGACAGGATGGTCCGAGCAGTACTTC	CAWSGTGWSEQYF
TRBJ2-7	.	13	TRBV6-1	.	TGTGCCAGCCTGGCGGGGGCTCACTACGAGCAGTACTTC	CASLAGAHYEQYF
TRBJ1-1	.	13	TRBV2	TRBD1	TGTGCCAGCAGCGACAGGGGATTTACTGAAGCTTTCTTT	CASSDRGFTEAFF
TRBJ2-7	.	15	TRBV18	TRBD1	TGTGCCAGCTCACCCCTACAGGGGTCCTCCTACGAGCAGTACTTC	CASSPLQGSSYEQYF
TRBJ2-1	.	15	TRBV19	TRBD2	TGTGCCAGTAGTATGGGACTAGCGGGGTGGGATGAGCAGTTCTTC	CASSMGLAGWDEQFF
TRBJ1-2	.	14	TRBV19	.	TGTGCCAGTAGGCCCGAGGTCACTAACTATGGCTACACCTTC	CASRPEVTNYGYTF
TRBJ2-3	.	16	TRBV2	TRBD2	TGTGCCAGCAGTTACGGGGCGGGGGGACCCACAGATACGCAGTATTTT	CASSYGAGGPTDTQYF
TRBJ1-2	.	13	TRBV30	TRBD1	TGTGCCTGGAGTCCTCAGGGGGTTGAGGGCTACACCTTC	CAWSPQGVEGYTF
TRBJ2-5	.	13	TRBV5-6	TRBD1	TGTGCCAGCAGCTTGGACAGGGGGGAGACCCAGTACTTC	CASSLDRGETQYF
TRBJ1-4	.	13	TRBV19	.	TGTGCCAGTAGTGAGTCGACTAATGAAAAACTGTTTTTT	CASSESTNEKLFF
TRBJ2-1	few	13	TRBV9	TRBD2	TGTGCCAGCAGCTTTGGGACTACCAATGAGCAGTTCTTC	CASSFGTTNEQFF
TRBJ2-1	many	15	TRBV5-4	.	TGTGCCAGCAGCGGCCGCTGGGGGGAGAACAATGAGCAGTTCTTC	CASSGRWGENNEQFF
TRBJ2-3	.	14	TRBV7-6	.	TGTGCCAGCAGCTTAGGGGGGCATTCGGATACGCAGTATTTT	CASSLGGHSDTQYF
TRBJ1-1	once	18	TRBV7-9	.	TGTGCCAGCAGCTTAGCGTACCCCTTAGTGGTGCTGAACACTGAAGCTTTCTTT	CASSLAYPLVVLNTEAFF
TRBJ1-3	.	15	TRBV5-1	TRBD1	TGCGCCAGCAGCTTGGTAGGGACAGACGGAAACACCATATATTTT	CASSLVGTDGNTIYF
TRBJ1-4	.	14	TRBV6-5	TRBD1	TGTGCCAGCAGTTCACAGGGGTATAACGAAAAACTGTTTTTT	CASSSQGYNEKLFF
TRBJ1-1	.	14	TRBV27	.	TGTGCCAGCAGTCCCGGGACATCGAACACTGAAGCTTTCTTT	CASSPGTSNTEAFF
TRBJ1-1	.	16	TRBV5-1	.	TGCGCCAGCAGCTTGGCCTTGCACAGTTTGAACACTGAAGCTTTCTTT	CASSLALHSLNTEAFF